This T cell receptor beta chain derives from a study of blood T cell repertoires in COVID-19. The overall study: The cDNA or gDNA used as material had been derived from T cells, B-cell-depleted T cells, or PBMCs.

The CDR3 is 15 residues long. Germline CDR1 and CDR2: LGHDT and YNNKEL (reference sequence). V shed 3 bases and J 2 bases; nucleotides not matched to a gene: 1. This clone has more than one count but fewer than ten. Original data processing: The assay estimated nucleated cells by amplifying reference gene primers. Measured with immunoSEQ multiplex PCR; TCRdb has only the in-frame clones, and not every one. From that table come the V and J calls and clone size; the DNA was used to work out D and trimming. Here the sample spans some 120,000 clones, about 83% being singletons. The sample consisted of peripheral blood. This chain uses TRBV3-1 (or the pseudogene TRBV3-2) with TRBJ2-6; TRBD1 aligns across 7 bases. The clonotype comes from a human donor in a cohort sampled during active COVID-19. The DNA of the CDR3 is TGTGCCAGCAGCCACGGGACAGCTGGGGCCAACGTCCTGACTTTC. This translates into CASSHGTAGANVLTF.